Following are 7 T cell receptor beta chains from one sample sequenced in a study of T cell repertoires in cytomegalovirus infection. Antigen specificity for these receptors is unknown. MiXCR was run by TCRdb on the reads, yielding one entry per CDR3 protein. In the table there are approximately 470,000 distinct CDR3 sequences, 40% to 50% of which are singletons. Sequencing used cultured PBMCs, obtained from culture after CMV antigen stimulation. These receptors originate from a human donor in good health (CMV status not recorded). Some clones in this sample may be carry-over from other donors' samples.

The rearrangement joins TRBV2 to TRBJ1-2, with TRBD1 identical over 8 bases. Germline V gene sequence: CDR1 SNHLY, CDR2 FYNNEI. The CDR3 has 16 residues. The junction had 15 bases not matched to a gene; V was cut back by 6 bases and J by 6 bases. In nucleotides, the CDR3 is TGTGCCAGCAGCGAAAATAGGGGACAGGTAACCGATGGCTACACCTTC. Translation gives CASSENRGQVTDGYTF.

This clonotype was counted a few times. This sequence joins TRBV2 and TRBJ1-5, with TRBD1 identical over 7 bases. The germline V gene has CDR1 SNHLY and CDR2 FYNNEI. This CDR3 is 15 amino acids long. After removal of 4 bases from V and 3 bases from J, the junction contained 6 bases not matched to a gene. As DNA, the CDR3 is TGTGCCAGCAGTGGGCCAGGGGGGGCCAATCAGCCCCAGCATTTT. Residues: CASSGPGGANQPQHF.

The CDR3, as DNA: TGTGCCAGCAGCTTCCAGGGAGGGGATGAGCAGTTCTTC. This sequence encodes CASSFQGGDEQFF. The chain is built from TRBV7-2 and TRBJ2-1; 7 bases match TRBD2. CDR3 length: 13 residues. Unmatched junction bases numbered 4, after V lost 3 bases and J lost 8 bases. The germline V gene has CDR1 SGHTA and CDR2 FQGNSA.

The chain joins TRBV7-9 to TRBJ1-3; D is perhaps TRBD1 (6 bases). Germline CDR1 SEHNR, CDR2 FQNEAQ (reference sequence). The CDR3 is made up of 14 amino acids. V lost 3 bases and J 4 bases, leaving 10 bases between the germline ends. The CDR3 coding sequence is TGTGCCAGCAGCTTCGGGCAGGGGGGAAACACCATATATTTT. The encoded protein is CASSFGQGGNTIYF.

This chain joins TRBV7-8 and TRBJ2-7; D unresolved. The CDR3 consists of 15 residues. The ends were cut back, 7 bases at V and 0 bases at J, with 16 bases in the middle. Germline V gene sequence: CDR1 SGHVS, CDR2 FQNEAQ. As DNA, the CDR3 is TGTGCCAGCACCAAAGTCGAGGCCCTCTCCTACGAGCAGTACTTC. This translates into CASTKVEALSYEQYF.

The genes are TRBV27 and TRBJ2-7, with TRBD1 matching 8 bases. Germline CDR1 MNHEY, CDR2 SMNVEV (reference sequence). V gave up 3 bases and J gave up 4 bases; unmatched junction bases: 14. CDR3 size: 17 residues. The CDR3 reads CASSLQAGGSVEYEQYF. The CDR3 coding sequence is TGTGCCAGCAGTTTGCAGGCAGGGGGCTCCGTTGAGTACGAGCAGTACTTC.

The V call is TRBV6-1, the J call TRBJ1-1; D not resolved. The V gene lost 2 bases and the J gene lost 1 base, with 8 bases spanning the gap. The CDR3 runs to 14 residues. Germline lookup yields CDR1 MNHNS and CDR2 SASEGT. The CDR3 DNA is TGTGCCAGCAGTGAAATGTATACGAACACTGAAGCTTTCTTT. Protein sequence: CASSEMYTNTEAFF.